This T cell receptor beta chain derives from a study of beta chain features in type 1 diabetes. Findings and limits, study-wide: Shortening that was moderate but significant affected the TCRB CDR3s of Type 1 diabetes patients in all four CD4+ subsets.

V gave up 6 bases and J gave up 7 bases; unmatched junction bases: 11. CDR3 length equals 14 residues. CDR1 and CDR2 (germline): MGHDK, SYGVNS. The entirety of the isolated RNA underwent reverse transcription, so expressed TCRB transcripts were sequenced. Sequencing used immunoSEQ multiplex PCR; TCRdb keeps in-frame clones, though not all of them. Of 550,000 to 850,000 clones in the sample, around 15% are singletons; the top ten hold 0.02% to 0.025%. Notes on this clone: No antigen is known for it.

The sequence was obtained from a man between 18 and 29 years old with type 1 diabetes. The material sequenced was naive CD4+ T cells from blood. The V and J genes are TRBV25-1 and TRBJ1-1, with 7 positions matching TRBD1. The CDR3: CASSPRGGALEAFF. The CDR3 DNA reads as TGTGCCAGCAGCCCCAGGGGGGGGGCCCTTGAAGCTTTCTTT.